Listed below are T cell receptor beta chains from one sample, sequenced in a study of beta chain features in type 1 diabetes. Produced via immunoSEQ multiplex PCR; TCRdb's table is partial and in-frame only. The data hold about 340,000 clones, with roughly 8% observed a single time. The sample consisted of central memory CD4+ T cells from blood. These receptors were collected from a woman aged 18-35 years in good health. CDR3s include the opening cysteine and the closing phenylalanine or tryptophan. A D gene is named only where the DNA matches it firmly. Not every row has a clone size; where given, it reads once, few, many or a size class.

size	V	D	J	DNA	CDR3
.	TRBV5-6	.	TRBJ1-5	TGTGCCAGCAGCTCTCACAGGGCAGGCTTTCAGCCCCAGCATTTT	CASSSHRAGFQPQHF
.	TRBV6-5	.	TRBJ1-1	TGTGCCAGCAGTTATTCGTCTGGACGCCGAGCTTTCTTT	CASSYSSGRRAFF
.	TRBV7-9	.	TRBJ2-5	TGTGCCAGCAGCTTTTTACCAATCCCTGAGACCCAGTACTTC	CASSFLPIPETQYF
many	TRBV27	.	TRBJ2-2	TGTGCCAGCAGTTTTTCCTTCGGGGCCGGGGAGCTGTTTTTT	CASSFSFGAGELFF
few	TRBV19	.	TRBJ2-7	TGTGCCAGTAGTATTAAGGGGACCTACGAGCAGTACTTC	CASSIKGTYEQYF
many	TRBV15	TRBD1	TRBJ2-5	TGTGCCACCAGCAGAGGGGGACAGGGCTCTGGAGAGACCCAGTACTTC	CATSRGGQGSGETQYF
.	TRBV7-9	.	TRBJ2-1	TGTGCCAGCAGCTTGTCGGGGTCTTGGGATGAGCAGTTCTTC	CASSLSGSWDEQFF
few	TRBV28	.	TRBJ1-1	TGTGCCAGCAGTTTGCATTCAGGGAACACTGAAGCTTTCTTT	CASSLHSGNTEAFF
many	TRBV28	TRBD1	TRBJ1-2	TGTGCCAGCAGTTTTCGCAGGGGGCTCCTTTCTTGGGATGGCTACACCTTC	CASSFRRGLLSWDGYTF
few	TRBV11-2	.	TRBJ2-5	TGTGCCAGCAGCTTAGTTGGACTGGGACCGAAAGAGACCCAGTACTTC	CASSLVGLGPKETQYF
.	TRBV14	.	TRBJ2-2	TGTGCCAGCAGCCCCGGCAGGGGAACCGGGGAGCTGTTTTTT	CASSPGRGTGELFF
.	TRBV4-3	.	TRBJ2-1	TGCGCCAGCAGCCAAGATGCGGCGGGTCCATACAATGAGCAGTTCTTC	CASSQDAAGPYNEQFF
few	TRBV7-2	.	TRBJ1-1	TGTGCCAGCAGCACCGGGAGGAACACTGAAGCTTTCTTT	CASSTGRNTEAFF
few	TRBV29-1	.	TRBJ2-7	TGCAGCGTTGTTGTACAGCCCAACTCCTACGAGCAGTACTTC	CSVVVQPNSYEQYF